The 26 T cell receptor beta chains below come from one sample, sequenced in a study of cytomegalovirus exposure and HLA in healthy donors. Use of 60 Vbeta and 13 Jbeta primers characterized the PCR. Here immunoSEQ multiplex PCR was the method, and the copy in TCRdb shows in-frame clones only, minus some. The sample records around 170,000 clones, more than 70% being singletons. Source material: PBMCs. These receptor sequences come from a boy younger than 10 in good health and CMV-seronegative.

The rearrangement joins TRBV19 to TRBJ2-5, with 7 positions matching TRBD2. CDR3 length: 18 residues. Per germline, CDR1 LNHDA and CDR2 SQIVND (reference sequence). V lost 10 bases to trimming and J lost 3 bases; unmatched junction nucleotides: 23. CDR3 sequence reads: CATMPVVLRDYYKETQYF. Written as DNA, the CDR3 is TGTGCCACCATGCCGGTCGTTCTACGGGACTACTATAAAGAGACCCAGTACTTC.

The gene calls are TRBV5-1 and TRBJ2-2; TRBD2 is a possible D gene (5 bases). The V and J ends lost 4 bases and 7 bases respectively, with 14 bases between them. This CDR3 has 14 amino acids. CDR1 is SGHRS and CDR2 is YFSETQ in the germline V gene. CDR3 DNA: TGCGCCAGCAGCACACTAGAATCCGGCGGGGAGCTGTTTTTT. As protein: CASSTLESGGELFF.

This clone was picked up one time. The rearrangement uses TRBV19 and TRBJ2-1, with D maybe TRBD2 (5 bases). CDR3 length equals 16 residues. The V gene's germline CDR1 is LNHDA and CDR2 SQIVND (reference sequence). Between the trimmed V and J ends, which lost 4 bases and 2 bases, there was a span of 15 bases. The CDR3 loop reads CASSNRTLGTYNEQFF. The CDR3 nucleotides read TGTGCCAGTAGTAATCGGACTCTTGGGACCTACAATGAGCAGTTCTTC. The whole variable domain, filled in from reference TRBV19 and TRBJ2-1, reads DGGITQSPKYLFRKEGQNVTLSCEQNLNHDAMYWYRQDPGQGLRLIYYSQIVNDFQKGDIAEGYSVSREKKESFPLTVTSAQKNPTAFYLCASSNRTLGTYNEQFFGPGTRLTVL.

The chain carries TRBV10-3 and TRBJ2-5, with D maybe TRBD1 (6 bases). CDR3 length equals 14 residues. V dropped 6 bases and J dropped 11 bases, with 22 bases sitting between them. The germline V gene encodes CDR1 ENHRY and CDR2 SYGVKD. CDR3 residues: CAIRGLQGSGEQYF. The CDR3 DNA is TGTGCCATCAGAGGGTTACAGGGAAGTGGTGAGCAGTACTTC.

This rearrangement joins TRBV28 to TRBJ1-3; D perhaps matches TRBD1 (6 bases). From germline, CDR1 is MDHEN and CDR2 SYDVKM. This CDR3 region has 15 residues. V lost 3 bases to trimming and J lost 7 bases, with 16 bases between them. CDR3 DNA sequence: TGTGCCAGCAGTTTTTACGGGGGAGGGGGTAACACCATATATTTT. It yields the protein CASSFYGGGGNTIYF.

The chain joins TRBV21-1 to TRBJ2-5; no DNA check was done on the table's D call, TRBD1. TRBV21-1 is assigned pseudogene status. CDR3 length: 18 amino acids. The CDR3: CASSKGTGGVPRGETQYF. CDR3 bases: TGTGCCAGCAGCAAAGGGACAGGGGGCGTCCCTCGCGGAGAGACCCAGTACTTC.

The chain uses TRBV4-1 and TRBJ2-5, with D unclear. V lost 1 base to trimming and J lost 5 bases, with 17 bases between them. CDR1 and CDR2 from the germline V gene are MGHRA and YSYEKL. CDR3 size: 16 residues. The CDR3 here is CASSQGRPSEVETQYF. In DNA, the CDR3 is TGCGCCAGCAGCCAAGGTCGGCCGAGCGAGGTGGAGACCCAGTACTTC.

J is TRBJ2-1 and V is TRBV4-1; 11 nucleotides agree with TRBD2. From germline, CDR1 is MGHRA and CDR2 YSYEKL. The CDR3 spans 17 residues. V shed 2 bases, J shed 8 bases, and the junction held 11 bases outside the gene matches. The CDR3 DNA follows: TGCGCCAGCAGCCAACTCCTAGCGGGAGGATCTGAGGATGAGCAGTTCTTC. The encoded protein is CASSQLLAGGSEDEQFF.

CDR3 sequence reads: CASSPDRGGKGNTIYF. The DNA for the CDR3 is TGTGCCAGCAGCCCCGACAGGGGTGGTAAAGGAAACACCATATATTTT. The rearrangement links TRBV7-9 to TRBJ1-3; TRBD1 matches at 8 bases. Germline CDR1 reads SEHNR; CDR2 reads FQNEAQ (reference sequence). The V segment lost 5 bases and the J segment 4 bases; nucleotides outside the gene matches: 10. There are 16 residues in the CDR3.

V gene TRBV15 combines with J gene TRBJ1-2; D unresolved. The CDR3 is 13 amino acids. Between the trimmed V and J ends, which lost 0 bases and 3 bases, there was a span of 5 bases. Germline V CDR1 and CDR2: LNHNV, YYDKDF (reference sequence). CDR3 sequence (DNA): TGTGCCACCAGCAGAGAGAGAGACTATGGCTACACCTTC. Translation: CATSRERDYGYTF.

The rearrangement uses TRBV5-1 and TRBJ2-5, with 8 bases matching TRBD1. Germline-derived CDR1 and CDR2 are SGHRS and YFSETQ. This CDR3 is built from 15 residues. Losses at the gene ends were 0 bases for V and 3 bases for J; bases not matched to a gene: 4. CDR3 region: CASSLGTGRKETQYF. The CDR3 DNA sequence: TGCGCCAGCAGCTTGGGGACAGGGAGGAAAGAGACCCAGTACTTC. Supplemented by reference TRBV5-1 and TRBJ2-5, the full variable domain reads KAGVTQTPRYLIKTRGQQVTLSCSPISGHRSVSWYQQTPGQGLQFLFEYFSETQRNKGNFPGRFSGRQFSNSRSEMNVSTLELGDSALYLCASSLGTGRKETQYFGPGTRLLVL.

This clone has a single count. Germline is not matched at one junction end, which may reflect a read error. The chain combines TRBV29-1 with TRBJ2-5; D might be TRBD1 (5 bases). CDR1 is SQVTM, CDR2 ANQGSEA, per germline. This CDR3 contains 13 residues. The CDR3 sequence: CSVVQGNQETQYF. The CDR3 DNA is TGCAGCGTTGTCCAGGGTAACCAGGAGACCCAGTACTTC.

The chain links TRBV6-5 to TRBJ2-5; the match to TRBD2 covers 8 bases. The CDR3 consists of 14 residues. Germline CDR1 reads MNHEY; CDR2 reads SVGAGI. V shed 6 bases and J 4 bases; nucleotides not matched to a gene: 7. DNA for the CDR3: TGTGCCAGCAGAATACTAGCGGAGGGAGAGACCCAGTACTTC. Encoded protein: CASRILAEGETQYF.

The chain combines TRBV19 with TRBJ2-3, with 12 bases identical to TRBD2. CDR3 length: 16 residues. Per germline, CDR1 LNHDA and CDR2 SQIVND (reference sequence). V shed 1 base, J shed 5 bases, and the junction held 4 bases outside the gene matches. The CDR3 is CASSIGTSGTRDTQYF. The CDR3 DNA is TGTGCCAGTAGTATAGGGACTAGCGGGACGAGAGATACGCAGTATTTT. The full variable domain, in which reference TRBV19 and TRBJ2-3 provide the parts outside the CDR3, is DGGITQSPKYLFRKEGQNVTLSCEQNLNHDAMYWYRQDPGQGLRLIYYSQIVNDFQKGDIAEGYSVSREKKESFPLTVTSAQKNPTAFYLCASSIGTSGTRDTQYFGPGTRLTVL.

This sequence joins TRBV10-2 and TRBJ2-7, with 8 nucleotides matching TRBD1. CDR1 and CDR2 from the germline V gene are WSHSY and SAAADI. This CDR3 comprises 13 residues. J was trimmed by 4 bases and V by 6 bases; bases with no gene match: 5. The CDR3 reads CASRQGARYEQYF. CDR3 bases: TGCGCCAGCAGGCAGGGGGCCCGTTACGAGCAGTACTTC.

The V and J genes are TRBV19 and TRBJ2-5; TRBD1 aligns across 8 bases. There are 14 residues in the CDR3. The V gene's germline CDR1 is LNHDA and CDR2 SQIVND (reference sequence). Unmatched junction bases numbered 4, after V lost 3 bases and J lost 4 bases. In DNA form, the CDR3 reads TGTGCCAGTAGTATTGCAGGGGGCACAGAGACCCAGTACTTC. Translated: CASSIAGGTETQYF.

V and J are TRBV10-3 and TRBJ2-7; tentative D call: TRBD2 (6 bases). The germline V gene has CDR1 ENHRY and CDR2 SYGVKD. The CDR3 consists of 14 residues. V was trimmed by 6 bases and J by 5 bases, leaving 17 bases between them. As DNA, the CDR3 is TGTGCCATCAGGGTAGCTGGAGGGTTTGACGAGCAGTACTTC. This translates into CAIRVAGGFDEQYF.

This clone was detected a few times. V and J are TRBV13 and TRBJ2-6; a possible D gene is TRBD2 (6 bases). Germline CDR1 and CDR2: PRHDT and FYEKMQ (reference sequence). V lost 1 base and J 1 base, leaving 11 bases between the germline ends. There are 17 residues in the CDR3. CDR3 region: CASSLEAGYSGANVLTF. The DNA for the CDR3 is TGTGCCAGCAGCTTAGAAGCGGGTTATTCTGGGGCCAACGTCCTGACTTTC.

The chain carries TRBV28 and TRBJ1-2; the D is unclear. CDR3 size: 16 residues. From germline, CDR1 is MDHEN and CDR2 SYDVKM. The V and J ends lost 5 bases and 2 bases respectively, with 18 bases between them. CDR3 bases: TGTGCCAGCAGTGGAGTATTCGAGCGATCCAACTATGGCTACACCTTC. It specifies CASSGVFERSNYGYTF.

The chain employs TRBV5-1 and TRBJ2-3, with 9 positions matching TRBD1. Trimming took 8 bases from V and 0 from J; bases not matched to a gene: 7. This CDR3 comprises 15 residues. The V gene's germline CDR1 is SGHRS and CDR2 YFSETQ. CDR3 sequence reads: CASQAGQGSTDTQYF. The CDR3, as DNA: TGCGCCAGTCAAGCGGGACAGGGCAGCACAGATACGCAGTATTTT.

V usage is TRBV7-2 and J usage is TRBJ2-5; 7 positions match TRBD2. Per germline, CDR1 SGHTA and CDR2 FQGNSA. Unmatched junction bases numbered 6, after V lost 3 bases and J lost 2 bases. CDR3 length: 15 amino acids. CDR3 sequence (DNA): TGTGCCAGCAGCTTCACTAGCGAGACACAAGAGACCCAGTACTTC. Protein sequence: CASSFTSETQETQYF.

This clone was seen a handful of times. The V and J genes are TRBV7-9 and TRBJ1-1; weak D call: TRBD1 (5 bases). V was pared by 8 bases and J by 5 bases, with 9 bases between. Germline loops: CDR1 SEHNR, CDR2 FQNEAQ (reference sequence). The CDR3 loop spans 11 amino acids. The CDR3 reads CASVAGTEAFF. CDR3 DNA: TGTGCCAGCGTAGCAGGGACTGAAGCTTTCTTT.

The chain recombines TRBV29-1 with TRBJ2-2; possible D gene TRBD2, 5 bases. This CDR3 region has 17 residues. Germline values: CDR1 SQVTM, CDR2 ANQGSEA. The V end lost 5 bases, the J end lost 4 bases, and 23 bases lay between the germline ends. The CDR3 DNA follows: TGCAGCGTTTCAGCCGGGATCCCGGGCAGCGGCACCGGGGAGCTGTTTTTT. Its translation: CSVSAGIPGSGTGELFF.

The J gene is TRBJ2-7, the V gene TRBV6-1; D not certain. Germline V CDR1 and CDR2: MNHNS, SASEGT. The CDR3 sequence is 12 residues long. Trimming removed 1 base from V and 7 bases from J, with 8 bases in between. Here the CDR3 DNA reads TGTGCCAGCAGTGAAGGCCTTCGGGAGCAGTACTTC. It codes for CASSEGLREQYF.

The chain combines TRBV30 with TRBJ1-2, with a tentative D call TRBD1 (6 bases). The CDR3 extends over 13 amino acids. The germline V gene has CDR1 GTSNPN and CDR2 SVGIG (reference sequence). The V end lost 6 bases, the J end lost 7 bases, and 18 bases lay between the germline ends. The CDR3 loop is CACAQGRDRGYTF. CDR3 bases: TGTGCCTGTGCACAGGGAAGGGATCGTGGCTACACCTTC.

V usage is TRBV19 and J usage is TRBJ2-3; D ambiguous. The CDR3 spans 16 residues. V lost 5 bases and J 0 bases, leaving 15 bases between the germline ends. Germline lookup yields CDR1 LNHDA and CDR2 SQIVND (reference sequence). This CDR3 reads CASSEPGIPSTDTQYF. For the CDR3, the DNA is TGTGCCAGTAGTGAGCCAGGAATCCCTAGCACAGATACGCAGTATTTT.